These T cell receptor beta chains were read from a single sample in a study of regulatory T cells in long-lasting Graves disease. One entry per CDR3 protein, called by TCRdb with MiXCR from the multiplex PCR reads. The sample lists 400,000 to 500,000 distinct CDR3 sequences; approximately 16% were seen once. The same specimen was also included in a second study, on T cells in Graves' hyperthyroidism and ophthalmopathy.

The source material was peripheral blood mononuclear cells (PBMCs), sampled at new diagnosis, from a patient treated with antithyroid drugs. The receptors were gathered from a woman aged 25 to 39 with Graves disease. The CDR3 runs from the conserved cysteine through the conserved F or W. The D gene is left open where the match is weak. The size of a clone is reported for some rows only, either as once, few or many, or as a class for expanded clones.

j_gene	d_gene	v_gene	abundance	CDR3aa	CDR3nt
TRBJ1-5	-	TRBV7-2	few	CASSLASDSRNQPQHF	TGTGCCAGCAGCTTAGCTAGCGACAGTAGGAATCAGCCCCAGCATTTT
TRBJ2-5	TRBD1	TRBV9	few	CASSSDRGRRETQYF	TGTGCCAGCAGCTCCGACAGGGGGCGAAGGGAGACCCAGTACTTC
TRBJ2-3	-	TRBV6-1	-	CASSPGGGRDWDTQYF	TGTGCCAGCAGCCCCGGGGGTGGAAGGGATTGGGATACGCAGTATTTT
TRBJ1-3	-	TRBV7-2	many	CASSPTGLANTIYF	TGTGCCAGCAGCCCGACAGGCCTTGCCAACACCATATATTTT
TRBJ1-1	-	TRBV18	many	CASSLAAGAGEAFF	TGTGCCAGCTCACTTGCGGCAGGGGCCGGTGAAGCTTTCTTT
TRBJ2-1	-	TRBV2	many	CASRGDQGEQFF	TGTGCCAGCAGGGGGGACCAGGGAGAGCAGTTCTTC
TRBJ1-6	-	TRBV7-3	-	CASSFSAGYNSPLHF	TGTGCCAGCAGCTTTTCGGCCGGGTATAATTCACCCCTCCACTTT
TRBJ1-1	-	TRBV18	-	CASIPRAFPEAFF	TGTGCCAGCATCCCCCGCGCGTTCCCTGAAGCTTTCTTT
TRBJ1-5	TRBD1	TRBV6-2/TRBV6-3	many	CASKTDRGKNQPQHF	TGTGCCAGCAAAACGGACAGGGGAAAAAACCAGCCCCAGCATTTT
TRBJ2-5	-	TRBV7-9	many	CASSLGGSQETQYF	TGTGCCAGCAGCTTAGGTGGGAGCCAAGAGACCCAGTACTTC
TRBJ2-7	TRBD1	TRBV5-6	few	CASREGGRGLEQYF	TGTGCCAGCAGAGAAGGGGGCAGGGGGCTCGAGCAGTACTTC
TRBJ1-4	-	TRBV10-2	few	CASSASRGGEKLFF	TGCGCCAGCAGTGCGTCAAGGGGTGGTGAAAAACTGTTTTTT
TRBJ2-7	-	TRBV7-2	many	CASSLASLGEQYF	TGTGCCAGCAGCTTAGCGAGTTTGGGGGAGCAGTACTTC
TRBJ2-7	-	TRBV11-2	many	CASSRLKGRFTYEQYF	TGTGCCAGCAGCCGGCTTAAGGGGCGCTTCACCTACGAGCAGTACTTC
TRBJ2-5	-	TRBV6-1	many	CASRDWTPQETQYF	TGTGCCAGCAGAGATTGGACACCCCAAGAGACCCAGTACTTC